This T cell receptor (beta chain) was sequenced for a study of blood T cell repertoires in COVID-19. The overall study: The origin of the acute and convalescent COVID-19 samples was the United States, Italy and Spain. From T cells, B-cell-depleted T cells, or PBMCs came the material, which was cDNA or gDNA.

This clone was counted only a few times. In the authors' workflow: Counts of nucleated cells, estimated from reference gene primer amplification, were obtained. Sequenced by immunoSEQ multiplex PCR; TCRdb stores in-frame clones only, minus some. That table furnishes V, J and clone size, whereas the DNA furnished D and trimming. This sample has some 200,000 clones; about nine tenths occur once, and the top ten carry approximately 10%. The CDR3 is made up of 14 amino acids. CDR1 and CDR2 from the germline V gene are MNHEY and SMNVEV (reference sequence). Trimming at V came to 3 bases and at J to 3 bases, leaving 3 bases not matched to a gene.

Sample: PBMCs or T cells enriched from blood (not recorded which). The sequence was collected from a man between 18 and 29 years old with acute COVID-19. The J gene is TRBJ2-7, the V gene TRBV27, with TRBD1 matching 9 bases. The CDR3 bases are TGTGCCAGCAGTTTGGGGACAGGGTACTACGAGCAGTACTTC. Its protein is CASSLGTGYYEQYF.